These 5 T cell receptor beta chains originate from one sample sequenced in a study of shared clonotypes between healthy human individuals. Using immunoSEQ multiplex PCR, the repertoire was profiled, and TCRdb retains in-frame clones only, with some absent. The sample records more than 900,000 clones, about 80% being singletons. The sequenced material came from memory CD4+ T cells from PBMCs. Subset indicated: CD45RA-negative fraction. The receptors shown here come from a man younger than 35 in good health. Some clones in this sample may be carry-over from other donors' samples.

This clone appeared a single time. J is TRBJ2-2 and V is TRBV5-1; 7 bases fit TRBD2. V lost 0 bases to trimming and J lost 0 bases; unmatched junction nucleotides: 2. This CDR3 spans 16 amino acids. The germline CDR1 and CDR2 sequences are SGHRS and YFSETQ. Here the CDR3 reads CASSLASGANTGELFF. DNA for the CDR3: TGCGCCAGCAGCTTGGCTAGCGGCGCGAACACCGGGGAGCTGTTTTTT.

The rearrangement links TRBV19 to TRBJ1-1; the D gene is possibly TRBD1 (5 bases). Germline loops: CDR1 LNHDA, CDR2 SQIVND (reference sequence). The CDR3 runs 14 residues. Trimming left V 6 bases short and J 5 bases short, with 16 bases between. This CDR3 is CASRLDNSRTEAFF. DNA of the CDR3: TGTGCCAGTAGGTTGGACAACTCAAGAACTGAAGCTTTCTTT. Full variable domain (missing parts from reference TRBV19 and TRBJ1-1): DGGITQSPKYLFRKEGQNVTLSCEQNLNHDAMYWYRQDPGQGLRLIYYSQIVNDFQKGDIAEGYSVSREKKESFPLTVTSAQKNPTAFYLCASRLDNSRTEAFFGQGTRLTVV.

Notes on this clone: Additional DNA sequences in this sample encode the identical CDR3. V and J are TRBV30 and TRBJ2-5, with 7 bases that match TRBD2. V was clipped by 4 bases and J by 4 bases; unmatched bases: 3. Germline CDR1 reads GTSNPN; CDR2 reads SVGIG (reference sequence). The CDR3 runs to 12 residues. Written as DNA, the CDR3 is TGTGCCTGGACTCCGGGGGGAGAGACCCAGTACTTC. It specifies CAWTPGGETQYF. Variable domain in full (rest from reference TRBV30 and TRBJ2-5): SQTIHQWPATLVQPVGSPLSLECTVEGTSNPNLYWYRQAAGRGLQLLFYSVGIGQISSEVPQNLSASRPQDRQFILSSKKLLLSDSGFYLCAWTPGGETQYFGPGTRLLVL.

This chain joins TRBV6-6 and TRBJ1-2; TRBD1 aligns across 8 bases. The CDR3 sequence is 15 residues long. With 2 bases clipped from V and 2 bases from J, the junction kept 4 bases outside the gene matches. Germline CDR1 and CDR2: MNHNY and SVGAGI (reference sequence). In DNA form, the CDR3 reads TGTGCCAGCAGTTACGAGACAGGGGACAACTATGGCTACACCTTC. Encoded protein: CASSYETGDNYGYTF.

About this clone itself: Only one base separates this from a far larger clonotype, so it likely reflects a read error. The same CDR3 arises from other DNA sequences in this sample as well. The CDR3 region is CATNDVFSYEQYF. CDR3 in DNA: TGTGCCACCAACGATGTCTTCTCTTACGAGCAGTACTTC. The chain is built from TRBV2 and TRBJ2-7; D is ambiguous. Trimming removed 10 bases at V and 4 bases at J, with 17 bases between. The CDR3 contains 13 residues. The germline CDR1 and CDR2 sequences are SNHLY and FYNNEI.